The present TCR beta chain was sequenced within a study of shared clonotypes between healthy human individuals. Study details: The cohort comprised a couple of women and a few men. Their ages spanned 18 to 49 years. Study conclusions and caveats: Donor scarcity curtailed the genetic and exposure-history diversity represented herein.

The assay was run at deep level. Genomic DNA belonging to each subset was distributed in equal measure over several immunoSEQ plates. Profiling relied on immunoSEQ multiplex PCR, and the TCRdb table lists in-frame clones only, not all of them. Here the sample spans about 2.2 million clones, about 93% being singletons. With respect to this clone: Antigen unknown.

CD8 cells regarded as naive lacked CD45RO, were positively chosen for CCR7, and omitted terminally differentiated effector memory CD45RA+ cells. The TCR originated in a man aged 18-30 years in good health. Some clones in this sample may be carry-over from other donors' samples. Sequences were obtained from naive CD8+ T cells from PBMCs.

CDR3 sequence (DNA): TGTGCCATCAGTGATTGGCGGGAGGTTATTCCGGGATCCCCCAATGAGCAGTTCTTC. It translates to CAISDWREVIPGSPNEQFF. The genes are TRBV10-3 and TRBJ2-1, with 8 bases aligning to TRBD2. CDR1 and CDR2 from the germline V gene are ENHRY and SYGVKD. The CDR3 is 19 amino acids. V shed 3 bases, J shed 6 bases, and the junction held 19 bases outside the gene matches.